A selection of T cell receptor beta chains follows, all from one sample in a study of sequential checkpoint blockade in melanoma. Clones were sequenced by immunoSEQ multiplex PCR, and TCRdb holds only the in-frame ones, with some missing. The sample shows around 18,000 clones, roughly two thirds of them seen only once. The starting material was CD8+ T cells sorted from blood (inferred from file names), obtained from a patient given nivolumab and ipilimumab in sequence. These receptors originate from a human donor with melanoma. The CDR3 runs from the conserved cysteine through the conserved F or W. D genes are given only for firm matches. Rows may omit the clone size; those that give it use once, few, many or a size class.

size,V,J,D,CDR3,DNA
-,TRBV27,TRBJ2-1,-,CASTDPELHNEQFF,TGTGCCAGCACCGACCCGGAGTTACACAATGAGCAGTTCTTC
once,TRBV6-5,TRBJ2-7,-,CASSYSVKPYEQYF,TGTGCCAGCAGTTACAGTGTCAAGCCCTACGAGCAGTACTTC
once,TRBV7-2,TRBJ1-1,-,CASSLAGGGNTEAFF,TGTGCCAGCAGCTTAGCCGGGGGGGGGAACACTGAAGCTTTCTTT
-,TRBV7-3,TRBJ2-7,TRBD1,CASSLSGTAPEQYF,TGTGCCAGCAGCTTATCCGGGACAGCGCCCGAGCAGTACTTC
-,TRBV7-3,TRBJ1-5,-,CASSLDRRSQPQHF,TGTGCCAGCAGCTTAGACAGGAGGTCTCAGCCCCAGCATTTT
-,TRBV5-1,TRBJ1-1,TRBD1,CASSLNTGGFPEAFF,TGCGCCAGCAGCTTGAATACAGGGGGCTTCCCTGAAGCTTTCTTT
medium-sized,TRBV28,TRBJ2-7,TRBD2,CASRRDVAGDSYEQYF,TGTGCCAGCAGGCGAGACGTAGCGGGGGACTCCTACGAGCAGTACTTC
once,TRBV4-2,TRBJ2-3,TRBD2,CASSRTSGGTDTQYF,TGTGCCAGCAGCAGAACTAGCGGGGGCACAGATACGCAGTATTTT
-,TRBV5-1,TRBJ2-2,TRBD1,CASSAGTGGRTGELFF,TGCGCCAGCAGCGCCGGGACAGGAGGTAGGACCGGGGAGCTGTTTTTT
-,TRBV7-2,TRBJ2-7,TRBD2,CASSSASGLSYEQYF,TGTGCCAGCAGTTCTGCTAGCGGCCTATCCTACGAGCAGTACTTC
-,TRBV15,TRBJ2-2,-,CATSRQGGTGELFF,TGTGCCACCAGCAGACAGGGTGGGACCGGGGAGCTGTTTTTT
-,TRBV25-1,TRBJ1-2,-,CASSRGTNYGYTF,TGTGCCAGCAGTCGCGGCACCAACTATGGCTACACCTTC
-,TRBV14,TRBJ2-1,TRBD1,CASSQETGTGTPHEQFF,TGTGCCAGCAGCCAAGAAACCGGGACAGGGACCCCTCATGAGCAGTTCTTC
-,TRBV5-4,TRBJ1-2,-,CASECSVPGKSYGYTF,TGTGCCAGCGAATGTAGCGTACCAGGAAAGAGCTATGGCTACACCTTC
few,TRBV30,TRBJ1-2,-,CAWNHNYGYTF,TGTGCCTGGAATCATAACTATGGCTACACCTTC
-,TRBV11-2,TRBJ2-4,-,CASSLNNLNIQYF,TGTGCCAGCAGCTTAAACAACCTAAACATTCAGTACTTC
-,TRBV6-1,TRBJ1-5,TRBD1,CASSESGHDNALRGRGGNQPQHF,TGTGCCAGCAGTGAAAGCGGGCACGACAATGCTTTAAGGGGGCGGGGGGGCAATCAGCCCCAGCATTTT
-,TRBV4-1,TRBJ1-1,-,CASSQPGALNTEAFF,TGCGCCAGCAGCCAACCCGGAGCGCTGAACACTGAAGCTTTCTTT
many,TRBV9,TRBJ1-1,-,CASSVDGGFTEAFF,TGTGCCAGCAGCGTAGATGGGGGGTTCACTGAAGCTTTCTTT
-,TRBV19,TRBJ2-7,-,CASSTGLGYEQYF,TGTGCCAGTAGTACAGGGTTAGGGTACGAGCAGTACTTC
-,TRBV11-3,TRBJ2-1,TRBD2,CASSPRGYNEQFF,TGTGCCAGCAGCCCGCGGGGGTACAATGAGCAGTTCTTC
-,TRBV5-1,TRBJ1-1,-,CASAIDGGGGRVEAFF,TGCGCCAGCGCTATCGACGGGGGGGGCGGTCGGGTTGAAGCTTTCTTT
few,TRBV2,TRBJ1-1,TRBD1,CASSLTGGATEAFF,TGTGCCAGCAGTTTGACAGGGGGAGCCACTGAAGCTTTCTTT
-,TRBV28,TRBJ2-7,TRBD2,CASSLLGVAGGSEQYF,TGTGCCAGCAGTCTCCTAGGGGTGGCAGGCGGGAGCGAGCAGTACTTC
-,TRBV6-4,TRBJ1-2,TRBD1,CASSTRTGEANGYTF,TGTGCCAGCAGTACAAGGACAGGGGAGGCAAATGGCTACACCTTC
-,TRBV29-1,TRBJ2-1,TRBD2,CSVALGSSGSWYNEQFF,TGCAGCGTTGCCCTTGGGTCTAGCGGGAGTTGGTACAATGAGCAGTTCTTC
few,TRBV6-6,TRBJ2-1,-,CASSDRDYNEQFF,TGTGCCAGCAGTGATCGGGACTACAATGAGCAGTTCTTC
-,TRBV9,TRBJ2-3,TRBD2,CASSGTSGRADTQYF,TGTGCCAGCAGCGGGACTAGCGGGAGAGCAGATACGCAGTATTTT
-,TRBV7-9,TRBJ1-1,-,CASSHSDTEAFF,TGTGCCAGCAGCCACTCGGACACTGAAGCTTTCTTT
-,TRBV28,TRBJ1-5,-,CASSFRDTRHQPQHF,TGTGCCAGCAGTTTCCGGGACACAAGACATCAGCCCCAGCATTTT
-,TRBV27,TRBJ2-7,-,CASSGAGAFYYEQYF,TGTGCCAGCAGTGGTGCGGGGGCCTTCTACTACGAGCAGTACTTC
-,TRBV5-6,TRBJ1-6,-,CASSLGGQIFHSPLHF,TGTGCCAGCAGCTTGGGAGGACAGATCTTCCATTCACCCCTCCACTTT
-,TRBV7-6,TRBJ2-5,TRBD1,CASSLYRGQETQYF,TGTGCCAGCAGCCTTTACAGGGGTCAAGAGACCCAGTACTTC
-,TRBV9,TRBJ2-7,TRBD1,CASSETGAGEQYF,TGTGCCAGCAGCGAGACAGGGGCGGGCGAGCAGTACTTC
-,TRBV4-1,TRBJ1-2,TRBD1,CASSQPAGQYLTTNYGYTF,TGCGCCAGCAGCCAACCGGCGGGACAGTATCTAACTACTAACTATGGCTACACCTTC
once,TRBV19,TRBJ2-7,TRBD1,CASSLQGNVHEQYF,TGTGCCAGTAGCTTACAGGGGAATGTTCACGAGCAGTACTTC
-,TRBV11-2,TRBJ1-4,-,CASSYLRGGDEKLFF,TGTGCCAGCAGTTACCTAAGGGGGGGCGATGAAAAACTGTTTTTT
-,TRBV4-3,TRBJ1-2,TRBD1,CASSQDWSAGGRDGYTF,TGCGCCAGCAGCCAAGACTGGTCGGCAGGGGGAAGAGATGGCTACACCTTC
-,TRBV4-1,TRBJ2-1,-,CASSLDNLSYNEQFF,TGCGCCAGCAGCTTGGACAACCTCTCCTACAATGAGCAGTTCTTC
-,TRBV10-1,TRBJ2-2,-,CASSESPGANTGELFF,TGCGCCAGCAGTGAGTCCCCAGGGGCCAACACCGGGGAGCTGTTTTTT
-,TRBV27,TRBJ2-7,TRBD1,CASSFRQGAYEQYF,TGTGCCAGCAGTTTTCGACAGGGGGCTTACGAGCAGTACTTC
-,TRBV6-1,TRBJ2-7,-,CASRLTGSGEQYF,TGTGCCAGCCGTCTCACAGGGTCGGGCGAGCAGTACTTC
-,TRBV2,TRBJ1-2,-,CASSDSKRSNYGYTF,TGTGCCAGCAGTGACAGCAAAAGGAGTAACTATGGCTACACCTTC
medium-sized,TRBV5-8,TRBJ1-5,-,CASTLTGSLSNQPQHF,TGTGCCAGCACATTAACAGGGAGCCTCAGCAATCAGCCCCAGCATTTT
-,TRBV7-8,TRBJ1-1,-,CASSPTGTRNTEAFF,TGTGCCAGCAGCCCCACCGGGACAAGGAACACTGAAGCTTTCTTT
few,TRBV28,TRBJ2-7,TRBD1,CASSSLQMGRGTTYEQYF,TGTGCCAGCAGTTCTCTACAAATGGGCAGGGGGACAACCTACGAGCAGTACTTC
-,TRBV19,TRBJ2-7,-,CASSPGTSFYEQYF,TGTGCCAGTAGTCCCGGGACATCTTTCTACGAGCAGTACTTC
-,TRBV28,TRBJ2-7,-,CASRMPGTYEQYF,TGTGCCAGCAGGATGCCAGGGACCTACGAGCAGTACTTC
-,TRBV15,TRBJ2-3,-,CATSRASRDIRTDTQYF,TGTGCCACCAGCAGAGCATCCCGGGACATCCGCACAGATACGCAGTATTTT
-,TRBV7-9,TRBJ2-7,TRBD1,CASSFGTGEDEQYF,TGTGCCAGCAGCTTCGGGACAGGGGAAGACGAGCAGTACTTC
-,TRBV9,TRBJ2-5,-,CASSVEGEETQYF,TGTGCCAGCAGCGTCGAAGGAGAAGAGACCCAGTACTTC
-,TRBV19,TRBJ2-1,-,CASSLLPTGQTGQFF,TGTGCCAGTAGTCTCCTCCCGACGGGACAAACTGGGCAGTTCTTC
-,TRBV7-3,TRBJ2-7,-,CASSLAQGGEQYF,TGTGCCAGCAGCCTAGCACAGGGCGGAGAGCAGTACTTC
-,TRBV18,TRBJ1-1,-,CASSPGGAEAFF,TGTGCCAGCTCACCGGGGGGTGCTGAAGCTTTCTTT
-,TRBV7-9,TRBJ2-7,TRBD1,CASSLGTGLEQYF,TGTGCCAGCAGCTTAGGGACAGGGCTTGAGCAGTACTTC